Sequencing of this TCR beta chain was carried out in a study of T cells after posttransplantation cyclophosphamide. The repertoire was sequenced with immunoSEQ multiplex PCR; TCRdb's copy has only in-frame clones and lacks some. Among 3,000 to 3,500 clones listed, 75% to 90% were seen once. About this clone: Its antigen is undetermined.

A marrow graft followed busulfan-fludarabine conditioning, with cyclophosphamide on days +3 and +4. The study's findings and limits: Recipient CMV seropositivity and CMV reactivation strongly tracked TRB clonality. Skin or GI-infiltrating T cells shared few TRB sequences with blood. Donor CD8+ memory clones often dominated recipient blood repertoires at later times.

Material: PBMCs, obtained after allogeneic stem cell transplant with posttransplant cyclophosphamide. The source of this sequence is a female patient aged 45-65 years who received an allogeneic stem cell transplant from an unrelated donor, was CMV-positive, and had acute and chronic GVHD. Some T cells may trace back to the graft donor.

The CDR3: CASLEWLDTQYF. CDR3 bases: TGTGCCAGCCTCGAATGGCTTGATACGCAGTATTTT. The chain has TRBV6-4 and TRBJ2-3; D remains unclear. The CDR3 loop spans 12 amino acids. CDR1 is MRHNA and CDR2 is SNTAGT in the germline V gene. Trimming took off 8 bases at V and 6 bases at J, with 12 bases between the two ends.